These T cell receptor beta chains were read from a single sample in a study of T cells after yellow fever vaccination. A single record per CDR3 protein comes from TCRdb applying MiXCR to the 5' RACE reads. The sample contains 350,000 or so distinct CDR3 sequences, roughly 8.6% of which appear only once. Specimen: PBMCs, collected about 49 days after the first yellow fever vaccination. Receptors were obtained from a man aged 18 to 30 who received the YFV17D yellow fever vaccine. The CDR3 runs from the conserved cysteine through the conserved F or W. D genes are given only for firm matches. Clone sizes are given selectively: once, few, many, or a class where the clone is expanded.

abundance | j_gene | d_gene | v_gene | CDR3nt | CDR3aa
few | TRBJ2-2 | NA | TRBV4-3 | TGCGCCAGCAGCCAAGAAGCAGGCGCGAACACCGGGGAGCTGTTTTTT | CASSQEAGANTGELFF
few | TRBJ1-4 | NA | TRBV27 | TGTGCCAGCACCTCTTGGGAGGGACAAGAAAAACTGTTTTTT | CASTSWEGQEKLFF
few | TRBJ2-7 | NA | TRBV1 | TGCACCAGCAGCCAAGATTCCCTGGGGGGGTCCGTCTACGAGCAGTACTTC | CTSSQDSLGGSVYEQYF
many | TRBJ2-1 | NA | TRBV5-1 | TGCGCCAGCCGCCTCCTGGGGAGAGGCAATGAGCAGTTCTTC | CASRLLGRGNEQFF
NA | TRBJ1-6 | NA | TRBV3-1 | TGTGCCAGCAGCCAAGTTGGGGCCCATTCACCCCTCCACTTT | CASSQVGAHSPLHF
NA | TRBJ2-2 | NA | TRBV5-1 | TGCGCCAGCAGCTTGGCCGTTTATTCGATAGGGGAGCTGTTTTTT | CASSLAVYSIGELFF
NA | TRBJ2-2 | TRBD1 | TRBV3-1 | TGTGCCACCAGCCAAACGGGACAGGGGCTTTACACCGGGGAGCTGTTTTTT | CATSQTGQGLYTGELFF
NA | TRBJ2-7 | TRBD1 | TRBV20-1 | TGCAGTGCTAGAGATTGGGGGACAGATACCTACGAGCAGTACTTC | CSARDWGTDTYEQYF
few | TRBJ2-2 | TRBD1 | TRBV2 | TGTGCCAGCAGTGTGGACAGGGGGACCGGGGAGCTGTTTTTT | CASSVDRGTGELFF
few | TRBJ2-2 | TRBD1 | TRBV7-9 | TGTGCCAGCAGCCGCCGGGACAGGGGGCTTACCGGGGAGCTGTTTTTT | CASSRRDRGLTGELFF
NA | TRBJ2-7 | TRBD1 | TRBV20-1 | TGCAGTGCTCAGACAGGGACCAGACGCCCCTACGAGCAGTACTTC | CSAQTGTRRPYEQYF
many | TRBJ1-2 | NA | TRBV12-3/TRBV12-4 | TGTGCCAGCAGTTTGGACAATAACTATGGCTACACCTTC | CASSLDNNYGYTF
few | TRBJ1-6 | NA | TRBV10-3 | TGTGCCATCAGTGAGACCAATAATTCACCCCTCCACTTT | CAISETNNSPLHF
few | TRBJ2-7 | NA | TRBV5-1 | TGCGCCAGCAGCTTGATCTCGGACGGGACCTACGAGCAGTACTTC | CASSLISDGTYEQYF
many | TRBJ2-5 | NA | TRBV7-2 | TGTGCCAGCAGCCAGGCGGAGACCCAGTACTTC | CASSQAETQYF
NA | TRBJ1-1 | NA | TRBV27 | TGTGCCAGCAGTTTAGTGGGGGGAACATCGAACACTGAAGCTTTCTTT | CASSLVGGTSNTEAFF
NA | TRBJ2-3 | TRBD1 | TRBV18 | TGTGCCAGCTCACCGACAGGGGCAAGGGCAGATACGCAGTATTTT | CASSPTGARADTQYF
few | TRBJ1-4 | NA | TRBV30 | TGTGCCTGGAGTGGGGCAGAGAATGAAAAACTGTTTTTT | CAWSGAENEKLFF
NA | TRBJ1-4 | NA | TRBV7-9 | TGTGCCAGCAGCTCAAACAGGGACCTTGAGGAACTGTTTTTT | CASSSNRDLEELFF
many | TRBJ1-3 | NA | TRBV7-2 | TGTGCCAGCAGCTTAGGGGGGGGAAACACCATATATTTT | CASSLGGGNTIYF
NA | TRBJ1-2 | NA | TRBV6-1 | TGTGCCAGCAGCCAATCGATGAGGGCAGATGGAGTAGGCTATGGCTACACCTTC | CASSQSMRADGVGYGYTF
few | TRBJ2-5 | TRBD1 | TRBV13 | TGTGCCAGCAGCCAATTCGGGACAGCAAAAGAGACCCAGTACTTC | CASSQFGTAKETQYF
many | TRBJ2-3 | TRBD2 | TRBV6-1 | TGTGCCAGCAGTGGACCCGGGACTAAGTCGGGCACAGATACGCAGTATTTT | CASSGPGTKSGTDTQYF
NA | TRBJ1-1 | NA | TRBV6-2/TRBV6-3 | TGTGCCAGCAGGCCAGATTACACTGAAGCTTTCTTT | CASRPDYTEAFF
NA | TRBJ2-3 | TRBD2 | TRBV7-6 | TGTGCCAGCAGCCGGGGGGAGACAGATACGCAGTATTTT | CASSRGETDTQYF
few | TRBJ2-3 | NA | TRBV15 | TGTGCCACCAGCAGGGCCCCCGCAGATACGCAGTATTTT | CATSRAPADTQYF
few | TRBJ2-2 | NA | TRBV5-4 | TGTGCCAGCAGCTTGGGGGGAGCGGGGAACACCGGGGAGCTGTTTTTT | CASSLGGAGNTGELFF
NA | TRBJ2-3 | NA | TRBV6-1 | TGTGCCAGCAGCCCCAGGGCGATTAGCACAGATACGCAGTATTTT | CASSPRAISTDTQYF
NA | TRBJ1-5 | NA | TRBV7-2 | TGTGCCAGCAGCAGTGGGGACGGAACCGGTCTCCAGCATTTT | CASSSGDGTGLQHF
many | TRBJ1-1 | NA | TRBV7-2 | TGTGCCAGCAGCCCTTACACTGAAGCTTTCTTT | CASSPYTEAFF
few | TRBJ1-2 | TRBD1 | TRBV30 | TGTGCCTGGAGTGGGCAGGGGGCTAGCTATGGCTACACCTTC | CAWSGQGASYGYTF
NA | TRBJ1-1 | NA | TRBV5-5 | TGTGCCAGCAGCTTGGATTGGGGGGGAAACACTGAAGCTTTCTTT | CASSLDWGGNTEAFF
NA | TRBJ1-1 | NA | TRBV6-5 | TGTGCCAGCAGTTACTCCGAGGGGACCACTGAAGCTTTCTTT | CASSYSEGTTEAFF
NA | TRBJ2-1 | TRBD1 | TRBV24-1 | TGTGCCACCAGTCAGTCGGGACAGGGGACCTACAATGAGCAGTTCTTC | CATSQSGQGTYNEQFF
few | TRBJ1-6 | NA | TRBV7-2 | TGTGCCAGCAGCTTAGGTTTGGGTTATAATTCACCCCTCCACTTT | CASSLGLGYNSPLHF
NA | TRBJ1-3 | NA | TRBV7-2 | TGTGCCAGCAGCGTAGTGGGGGATCCTGGAAACACCATATATTTT | CASSVVGDPGNTIYF
many | TRBJ2-7 | NA | TRBV7-9 | TGTGCCAGCAGCGGACCGTTTTACAGCTCCTACGAGCAGTACTTC | CASSGPFYSSYEQYF
NA | TRBJ2-6 | NA | TRBV5-8 | TGTGCCAGCAGCCGCGGTGACGTATTCTCTGGGGCCAACGTCCTGACTTTC | CASSRGDVFSGANVLTF
few | TRBJ1-1 | NA | TRBV28 | TGTGCCAGCAGTCCACATGCGGGGTTGAACACTGAAGCTTTCTTT | CASSPHAGLNTEAFF
few | TRBJ2-5 | TRBD1 | TRBV15 | TGTGCCACCAGCAGTAGGGACAGATCCCGTCGGGAGACCCAGTACTTC | CATSSRDRSRRETQYF
NA | TRBJ2-2 | NA | TRBV7-9 | TGTGCCAGCAGCTTCCCCACTGCCCCAATACTCCACGGGGAGCTGTTTTTT | CASSFPTAPILHGELFF
few | TRBJ2-2 | TRBD2 | TRBV5-5 | TGTGCCAGCAGCGCCGGACTAGCGGGGGTACCGAACACCGGGGAGCTGTTTTTT | CASSAGLAGVPNTGELFF
NA | TRBJ1-3 | TRBD1 | TRBV12-3/TRBV12-4 | TGTGCCAGCAGTTTGGGCGACAGGGTCGGAAACACCATATATTTT | CASSLGDRVGNTIYF
NA | TRBJ2-3 | TRBD2 | TRBV27 | TGTGCCAGCAGTTTAAAGTCATTAACTAGCGGGGTCAGAGATACGCAGTATTTT | CASSLKSLTSGVRDTQYF
NA | TRBJ2-2 | TRBD1 | TRBV6-5 | TGTGCCAGCACTTGGCAGGGGGCGATCACCGGGGAGCTGTTTTTT | CASTWQGAITGELFF
NA | TRBJ2-2 | TRBD2 | TRBV18 | TGTGCCAGCTCACCCCAAGGACTAGCGGGGAACACCGGGGAGCTGTTTTTT | CASSPQGLAGNTGELFF
NA | TRBJ2-2 | NA | TRBV4-3 | TGCGCCAGCAGCCAAGATCGGGTGCCTACCGGGGAGCTGTTTTTT | CASSQDRVPTGELFF
few | TRBJ2-5 | NA | TRBV4-2 | TGTGCCAGCAGCCAAGGTGGTCGGCAAGAGACCCAGTACTTC | CASSQGGRQETQYF
many | TRBJ2-5 | TRBD2 | TRBV15 | TGTGCCACCAGCAGGTTAGCGGGGGAACAAGAGACCCAGTACTTC | CATSRLAGEQETQYF
few | TRBJ1-2 | NA | TRBV14 | TGTGCCAGCAGCCAAGAGGACCGTAAGGATATCTATGGCTACACCTTC | CASSQEDRKDIYGYTF
NA | TRBJ2-5 | TRBD1 | TRBV5-1 | TGCGCCACCTACAGGGGAGTAGGGGAGACCCAGTACTTC | CATYRGVGETQYF
few | TRBJ2-1 | NA | TRBV6-1 | TGTGCCAGCACTCAACCCCCCGGGAATGATGCCTATCCGTTCTTC | CASTQPPGNDAYPFF
few | TRBJ2-2 | NA | TRBV7-2 | TGTGCCAGCAGCTTAAGACGGGATACGAACACCGGGGAGCTGTTTTTT | CASSLRRDTNTGELFF
NA | TRBJ2-7 | NA | TRBV27 | TGTGCCAGCAGTCCCCAGGCGGGACCCATCCACGAGCAGTACTTC | CASSPQAGPIHEQYF
few | TRBJ1-5 | NA | TRBV9 | TGTGCCAGCAGCCCCTCCGGCAATCAGCCCCAGCATTTT | CASSPSGNQPQHF
NA | TRBJ1-2 | NA | TRBV28 | TGTGCCAGCAGTTTAGAGCAGGTTAACTATGGCTACACCTTC | CASSLEQVNYGYTF
NA | TRBJ1-1 | NA | TRBV12-3/TRBV12-4 | TGTGCCAGCAGCTCCACCACTGAGAACACTGAAGCTTTCTTT | CASSSTTENTEAFF
NA | TRBJ2-3 | NA | TRBV2 | TGTGCCAGCTGGACGGGGTGGGGCACAGATACGCAGTATTTT | CASWTGWGTDTQYF
NA | TRBJ2-6 | NA | TRBV20-1 | TGCAGTGCTAGAGATTTAAGATCTGGGGCCAACGTCCTGACTTTC | CSARDLRSGANVLTF